What follows are 12 T cell receptor beta chains derived from one specimen sequenced in a study of blood T cell repertoires in COVID-19. Sequenced by immunoSEQ multiplex PCR; TCRdb stores in-frame clones only, minus some. The sample yields 120,000 to 150,000 clones, roughly 89% seen once. The sequenced sample was peripheral blood. The receptors stem from a woman aged 45-59 years with active or convalescent COVID-19.

The rearrangement joins TRBV9 to TRBJ1-1; D unresolved. The germline V gene has CDR1 SGDLS and CDR2 YYNGEE. With 4 bases removed from V and 1 base from J, the gap between germline ends came to 8 bases. There are 13 residues in the CDR3. The CDR3 reads CASSPRQNTEAFF. The CDR3 coding sequence is TGTGCCAGCAGCCCCAGACAGAACACTGAAGCTTTCTTT.

This sequence joins TRBV10-3 and TRBJ1-1; D is undetermined. The germline V gene has CDR1 ENHRY and CDR2 SYGVKD. The V end was cut by 3 bases, the J end by 7 bases, with 6 bases between. CDR3 size: 11 residues. The CDR3 coding sequence is TGTGCCATCAGTGAACGGAGTGAAGCTTTCTTT. As protein: CAISERSEAFF.

The J gene is TRBJ1-2, the V gene TRBV6-1; D not certain. The CDR3 totals 14 residues. Germline-derived CDR1 and CDR2 are MNHNS and SASEGT. Trimming removed 2 bases at V and 4 bases at J, with 11 bases between. CDR3 sequence: CASSEILHGYGYTF. The DNA for the CDR3 is TGTGCCAGCAGTGAAATCTTGCACGGCTATGGCTACACCTTC.

This clone was recorded only once. This chain joins TRBV5-1 and TRBJ2-7, with 7 bases aligning to TRBD1. V gave up 5 bases and J gave up 0 bases; unmatched junction bases: 2. CDR3 length equals 13 residues. Germline V gene data show CDR1 as SGHRS and CDR2 as YFSETQ. The CDR3 bases are TGCGCCAGCAGAAACAGGGGCTCCTACGAGCAGTACTTC. Encoded protein: CASRNRGSYEQYF.

In this sample, this clone turned up once. This chain joins TRBV6-5 and TRBJ1-3; D remains ambiguous. V was cut by 0 bases and J by 4 bases, with 4 bases left in between. Per the germline V gene, CDR1 is MNHEY and CDR2 is SVGAGI. This CDR3 comprises 13 residues. The CDR3 DNA reads TGTGCCAGCAGTTACTCGAGAGGAAACACCATATATTTT. Translation: CASSYSRGNTIYF.

The chain couples TRBV6-5 to TRBJ1-1; 9 bases agree with TRBD1. The CDR3 totals 14 residues. J was trimmed by 10 bases and V by 4 bases; bases with no gene match: 10. Germline CDR1 reads MNHEY; CDR2 reads SVGAGI. CDR3 sequence: CASSLAGTGYLAFF. The CDR3 nucleotides are TGTGCCAGCAGTTTAGCCGGGACAGGGTACTTAGCTTTCTTT.

J is TRBJ1-1 and V is TRBV4-1; a weak D match, TRBD1 (5 bases). V lost 0 bases and J lost 0, with 11 bases in between. Germline V gene lookup returns CDR1 MGHRA and CDR2 YSYEKL. The CDR3 loop spans 16 amino acids. This CDR3 reads CASSQDRGNLNTEAFF. The DNA for the CDR3 is TGCGCCAGCAGCCAAGATCGGGGGAATTTGAACACTGAAGCTTTCTTT.

About this clone: Relative to the germline gene, one junction end is altered; a read error may explain this. The chain is built from TRBV9 and TRBJ2-7; no clear D. CDR3 size: 12 residues. CDR1 is SGDLS and CDR2 is YYNGEE in the germline V gene. The CDR3 bases are TGTGCCAGCAGCGTACCCTCCCACGAGCAGTACTTC. The encoded protein is CASSVPSHEQYF. Variable domain in full (rest from reference TRBV9 and TRBJ2-7): DSGVTQTPKHLITATGQRVTLRCSPRSGDLSVYWYQQSLDQGLQFLIQYYNGEERAKGNILERFSAQQFPDLHSELNLSSLELGDSALYFCASSVPSHEQYFGPGTRLTVT.

V gene TRBV6-4 combines with J gene TRBJ1-1; D not certain. This CDR3 region has 14 residues. Germline V gene sequence: CDR1 MRHNA, CDR2 SNTAGT. Trimming shortened V by 3 bases and J by 5 bases, and 13 bases separated the two germline ends. CDR3 sequence (DNA): TGTGCCAGCAGTGAGGGCGGGGTCGGGACTGAAGCTTTCTTT. Translating gives CASSEGGVGTEAFF.

This clone was detected ten times or more. The CDR3 sequence is CASSLPSGVGTGELFF. The CDR3 coding sequence is TGTGCCAGCAGCTTGCCTAGCGGGGTAGGAACCGGGGAGCTGTTTTTT. This sequence joins TRBV5-5 and TRBJ2-2, with 9 nucleotides matching TRBD2. Germline V gives CDR1 SGHKS, CDR2 YYEKEE (reference sequence). The V segment lost 1 base and the J segment 5 bases; nucleotides outside the gene matches: 6. The CDR3 length is 16 residues. The entire variable domain, with the rest obtained from reference TRBV5-5 and TRBJ2-2, is as follows: DAGVTQSPTHLIKTRGQQVTLRCSPISGHKSVSWYQQVLGQGPQFIFQYYEKEERGRGNFPDRFSARQFPNYSSELNVNALLLGDSALYLCASSLPSGVGTGELFFGEGSRLTVL.

This clone appeared once. The CDR3 reads CASSVGDRPYYGYTF. CDR3 coding DNA: TGTGCCAGCAGCGTAGGGGACAGGCCGTACTATGGCTACACCTTC. V gene TRBV9 combines with J gene TRBJ1-2, with 8 bases fitting TRBD1. The germline gives CDR1 SGDLS, CDR2 YYNGEE. After removal of 0 bases from V and 3 bases from J, the junction contained 4 bases not matched to a gene. The CDR3 consists of 15 residues. Filled out from reference TRBV9 and TRBJ1-2, the complete variable domain reads DSGVTQTPKHLITATGQRVTLRCSPRSGDLSVYWYQQSLDQGLQFLIQYYNGEERAKGNILERFSAQQFPDLHSELNLSSLELGDSALYFCASSVGDRPYYGYTFGSGTRLTVV.

The V gene is TRBV30, the J gene TRBJ1-6; no clear D gene. The length of the CDR3 is 15 residues. Germline V gene data show CDR1 as GTSNPN and CDR2 as SVGIG (reference sequence). Trimming took off 7 bases at V and 1 base at J, with 14 bases between the two ends. CDR3 residues: CALTEGESYNSPLHF. CDR3 coding DNA: TGTGCCTTGACCGAGGGTGAGTCCTATAATTCACCCCTCCACTTT.